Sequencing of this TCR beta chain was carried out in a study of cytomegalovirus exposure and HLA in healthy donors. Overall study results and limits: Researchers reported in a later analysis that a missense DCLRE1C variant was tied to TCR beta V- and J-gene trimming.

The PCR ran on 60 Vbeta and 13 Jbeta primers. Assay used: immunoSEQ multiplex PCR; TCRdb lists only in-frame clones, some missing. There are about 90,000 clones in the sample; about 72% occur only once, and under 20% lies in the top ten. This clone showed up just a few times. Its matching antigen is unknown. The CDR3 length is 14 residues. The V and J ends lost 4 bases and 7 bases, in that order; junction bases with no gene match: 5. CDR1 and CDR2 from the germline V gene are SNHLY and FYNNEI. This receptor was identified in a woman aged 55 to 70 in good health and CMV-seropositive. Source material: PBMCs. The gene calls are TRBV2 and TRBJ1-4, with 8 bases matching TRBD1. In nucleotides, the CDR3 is TGTGCCAGCAGTGTGTGGCAGGGGGCTGAAAAACTGTTTTTT. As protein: CASSVWQGAEKLFF.